This T cell receptor (beta chain) originates from a study of regulatory T cells in long-lasting Graves disease. This CDR3 is built from 14 residues. Germline CDR1 SGHTS, CDR2 YDEGEE. J lost 5 bases, V lost 2 bases, and 4 bases had no gene match. Study-level results: The small sample size may have reduced accuracy.

Arm-PCR of CDR3 regions and iRepertoire HTBI primers were used to build TCR beta libraries. TCRdb re-called the multiplex PCR reads through MiXCR, storing one row per CDR3 protein. This table has 300,000 to 400,000 distinct CDR3 sequences, 16% appearing once. Time point noted: newly diagnosed GD, antithyroid drugs for less than 3 months. After RNA was extracted from PBMCs, the TCR library was made from it. This clonotype has a handful of counts. Its antigen is not known. This same sample was also part of a study on T cells in Graves' hyperthyroidism and ophthalmopathy.

Sample: peripheral blood mononuclear cells (PBMCs), taken at new diagnosis, from a patient treated with antithyroid drugs. This TCR was sampled from a man aged 35-49 years with Graves disease. The rearrangement links TRBV5-8 to TRBJ2-7; 10 positions match TRBD1. In DNA, the CDR3 is TGTGCCAGCAGCTTAAGACAGGGGGCCGACGAGCAGTACTTC. Translating gives CASSLRQGADEQYF.